The entry below gives a single TCR beta chain sequence along with its context. The data were obtained in a study of long-term antiretroviral therapy in people with HIV. This was the immunoSEQ v3.0 assay at survey level. Libraries were prepared by immunoSEQ multiplex PCR; TCRdb keeps only in-frame clonotypes and omits some of them. The sample yields some 30,000 clones, 97% seen once. V was cut by 3 bases and J by 8 bases, with 13 bases left in between. CDR1 is SGHAT, CDR2 FQNNGV, per germline. The CDR3 runs 13 residues. This TCR was sampled from a man aged 25-45 years with HIV. The chain uses TRBV11-2 and TRBJ1-1; tentative D call: TRBD1 (6 bases). Sequences were derived from unsorted PBMCs, sampled 7.6 years after starting antiretroviral therapy. CDR3 sequence: CASSLGTTGEAFF. The CDR3 nucleotides are TGTGCCAGCAGCTTGGGGACCACAGGGGAAGCTTTCTTT.